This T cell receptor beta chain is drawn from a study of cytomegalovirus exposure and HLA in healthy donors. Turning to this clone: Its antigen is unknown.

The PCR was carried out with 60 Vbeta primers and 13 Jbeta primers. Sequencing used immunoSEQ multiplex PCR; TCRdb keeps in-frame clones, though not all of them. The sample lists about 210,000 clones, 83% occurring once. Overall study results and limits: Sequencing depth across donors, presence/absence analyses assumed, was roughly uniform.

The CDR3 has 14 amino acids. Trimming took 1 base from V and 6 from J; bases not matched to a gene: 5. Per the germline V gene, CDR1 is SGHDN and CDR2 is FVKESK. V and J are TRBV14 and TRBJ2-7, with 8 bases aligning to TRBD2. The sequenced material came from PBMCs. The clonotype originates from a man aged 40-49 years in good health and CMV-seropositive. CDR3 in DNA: TGTGCCAGCAGCCAAGCGGGAGGGCCGGTCGAGCAGTACTTC. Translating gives CASSQAGGPVEQYF.